The clone carrying this TCR beta chain was recorded a few times. What it binds is not known. This CDR3 is also generated by other DNA sequences in the sample. Germline V gives CDR1 KGHSH, CDR2 LQKENI. CDR3 length: 16 residues. V lost 0 bases and J lost 1; bases outside the gene matches: 2. Once RNA had been extracted, it was reverse transcribed into cDNA to act as the sequencing template. Only in-frame clones appear in the TCRdb table, and some are missing; sequencing was by immunoSEQ multiplex PCR. The top ten clones hold more than 8% of a sample with more than 100,000 clones, around 50% of them seen once. The sample is drawn from a study of CD8+ T cells in alopecia areata. Study results and caveats: For lesional scalp, especially alopecia totalis/universalis, clonality was higher than in normal scalp. Resident alphabeta T cells of normal skin are also sequenced in scalp samples.

The receptor comes from a human donor in good health. The V and J genes are TRBV18 and TRBJ2-2; 7 bases map to TRBD2. Specimen: CD4+ T cells sorted from blood. The CDR3 region has the DNA TGTGCCAGCTCACCACCGACGGGGGGGAACACCGGGGAGCTGTTTTTT. It specifies CASSPPTGGNTGELFF.